The T cell receptor (beta chain) under discussion was sequenced for a study of T cell repertoires in cytomegalovirus infection. The CDR3 is 15 amino acids. V shed 1 base and J shed 7 bases, with 13 bases lying between them. Germline V gene data show CDR1 as MGHRA and CDR2 as YSYEKL. From the reads, TCRdb called clonotypes with MiXCR, one entry per CDR3 protein. The sample holds 350,000 to 500,000 distinct CDR3 sequences; roughly 31% are singletons and the top ten take roughly 13%. The source is a human donor in good health (CMV status not recorded). Some clones in this sample may be carry-over from other donors' samples. The chain couples TRBV4-1 to TRBJ2-2; maybe TRBD2 (5 bases). The sequenced sample was PBMCs. The CDR3 DNA is TGCGCCAGCAGCCAAGCCGGGGATTCGGGCGGGGAGCTGTTTTTT. This codes for CASSQAGDSGGELFF.